The 14 T cell receptor beta chains below were found in one sample sequenced in a study of identical twins. Each CDR3 protein gets one entry after TCRdb re-called the 5' RACE reads with MiXCR. Here the sample spans 400,000 to 500,000 distinct CDR3 sequences, over 11% being singletons. This sample was shared with a second study, whose subject was yellow fever vaccine responses in identical twins.

The sample was CD4+ T cells sorted from blood. These receptors originate from a woman aged 18-29 years in good health.

V is TRBV7-2 and J is TRBJ1-1, with D possibly matching TRBD1 (5 bases). In germline, CDR1 is SGHTA, CDR2 FQGNSA. CDR3 length: 14 amino acids. V lost 0 bases, J lost 5 bases, and 10 bases lay in between. The CDR3 reads CASSLAGRATEAFF. The CDR3 bases are TGTGCCAGCAGCTTAGCGGGCAGGGCGACTGAAGCTTTCTTT.

The chain recombines TRBV12-5 with TRBJ2-2; TRBD1 matches 7 bases. Germline CDR1 and CDR2: LGHNT and FRNRAP. CDR3 length: 15 residues. The trim removed 1 base at V and 5 bases at J, leaving 4 bases unmatched. CDR3 region: CASGLGTGRTGELFF. DNA for the CDR3: TGTGCTAGTGGTTTGGGGACAGGCCGAACCGGGGAGCTGTTTTTT.

This clonotype has more than one count but fewer than ten. This chain links TRBV6-2 or TRBV6-3 with TRBJ2-2; D uncertain. CDR1 and CDR2 (germline): MNHEY, SVGEGT. V lost 6 bases and J 2 bases, leaving 13 bases between the germline ends. This CDR3 has 15 residues. The CDR3 region has the DNA TGTGCCAGCAGGCCTATAGGCCTTAACACCGGGGAGCTGTTTTTT. Residues: CASRPIGLNTGELFF.

The rearrangement links TRBV13 to TRBJ2-7; 11 bases are shared with TRBD1. The CDR3 covers 15 residues. CDR1 PRHDT and CDR2 FYEKMQ come from the germline V gene (reference sequence). With V trimmed by 4 bases and J by 3 bases, 5 bases remained unmatched. DNA of the CDR3: TGTGCCAGCAGCTACGGGGACAGGGGGGACTACGAGCAGTACTTC. Translating gives CASSYGDRGDYEQYF.

This clonotype was seen at least ten times. CDR3 amino acids: CSSGRKNQPQHF. CDR3 nucleotides: TGCAGCTCAGGGAGGAAGAATCAGCCCCAGCATTTT. The rearrangement uses TRBV20-1 and TRBJ1-5; tentative D call: TRBD1 (5 bases). The CDR3 extends over 12 amino acids. Per germline, CDR1 DFQATT and CDR2 SNEGSKA (reference sequence).

The CDR3: CASSLVGGFDTEAFF. The DNA for the CDR3 is TGCGCCAGCAGTCTTGTCGGGGGGTTCGACACTGAAGCTTTCTTT. The chain couples TRBV5-1 to TRBJ1-1; a weak D match, TRBD1 (5 bases). V lost 5 bases, J lost 3 bases, and 17 bases lay in between. CDR1 and CDR2 from the germline V gene are SGHRS and YFSETQ. The CDR3 runs 15 residues.

The chain uses TRBV28 and TRBJ1-2, with TRBD1 identical over 9 bases. The germline V gene encodes CDR1 MDHEN and CDR2 SYDVKM. The CDR3 totals 15 residues. After removal of 6 bases from V and 8 bases from J, the junction contained 13 bases not matched to a gene. The CDR3 DNA sequence: TGTGCCAGCAGGTTAACCGGGACAGGGTTCTCGGGCTACACCTTC. Protein sequence: CASRLTGTGFSGYTF.

The chain recombines TRBV3-1 with TRBJ2-3; D call uncertain. V lost 0 bases to trimming and J lost 5 bases, with 15 bases between them. Germline loops: CDR1 LGHDT, CDR2 YNNKEL (reference sequence). This CDR3 has 16 amino acids. The CDR3, as DNA: TGTGCCAGCAGCCAAGATATCGGCAGTATAGGAGATACGCAGTATTTT. Its translation: CASSQDIGSIGDTQYF.

The J gene is TRBJ2-3, the V gene TRBV20-1; no clear D gene. The germline V gene has CDR1 DFQATT and CDR2 SNEGSKA (reference sequence). The V gene lost 3 bases and the J gene lost 2 bases, with 3 bases spanning the gap. The CDR3 is 11 amino acids. DNA of the CDR3: TGCAGTGCTAGGTACACAGATACGCAGTATTTT. Translated, it gives CSARYTDTQYF.

This chain connects TRBV6-5 to TRBJ1-4; D is unresolved. CDR1 is MNHEY, CDR2 SVGAGI, per germline. V lost 2 bases and J lost 8, with 15 bases in between. The CDR3 loop spans 15 amino acids. This chain's CDR3 is CASSYDRQAWEKLFF. CDR3 nucleotides: TGTGCCAGCAGTTACGATCGGCAGGCATGGGAAAAACTGTTTTTT.

The rearrangement uses TRBV12-3 or TRBV12-4 and TRBJ2-1, with TRBD2 identical over 8 bases. This CDR3 region has 15 residues. J gave up 8 bases and V 7 bases, and 13 bases lay outside the gene matches. The CDR3 loop is CASIQAGESTDEQFF. Written as DNA, the CDR3 is TGTGCCAGCATTCAAGCGGGAGAAAGTACCGATGAGCAGTTCTTC.

The chain uses TRBV12-3 or TRBV12-4 and TRBJ2-1; D remains ambiguous. Trimming removed 7 bases at V and 3 bases at J, with 7 bases between. The CDR3 is made up of 12 amino acids. CDR3 nucleotides: TGTGCCAGCACCGACAACTACAATGAGCAGTTCTTC. Amino acids: CASTDNYNEQFF.

This clonotype was counted only a few times. In nucleotides, the CDR3 is TGTGCCAACTCGGACAGGAGCACAGATACGCAGTATTTT. Translation gives CANSDRSTDTQYF. The rearrangement uses TRBV10-3 and TRBJ2-3; 7 bases line up with TRBD1. This CDR3 spans 13 amino acids. Trimming took 10 bases from V and 0 from J; bases not matched to a gene: 4. From germline, CDR1 is ENHRY and CDR2 SYGVKD.

This clonotype was observed many times. This chain connects TRBV7-2 to TRBJ2-7; TRBD1 matches 7 bases. The CDR3 runs 15 residues. With 4 bases clipped from V and 7 bases from J, the junction kept 13 bases outside the gene matches. The germline CDR1 and CDR2 sequences are SGHTA and FQGNSA. Written as DNA, the CDR3 is TGTGCCAGCAGCTACGACCCCGGGACAGTTAAGGAGCAGTACTTC. Translation gives CASSYDPGTVKEQYF.